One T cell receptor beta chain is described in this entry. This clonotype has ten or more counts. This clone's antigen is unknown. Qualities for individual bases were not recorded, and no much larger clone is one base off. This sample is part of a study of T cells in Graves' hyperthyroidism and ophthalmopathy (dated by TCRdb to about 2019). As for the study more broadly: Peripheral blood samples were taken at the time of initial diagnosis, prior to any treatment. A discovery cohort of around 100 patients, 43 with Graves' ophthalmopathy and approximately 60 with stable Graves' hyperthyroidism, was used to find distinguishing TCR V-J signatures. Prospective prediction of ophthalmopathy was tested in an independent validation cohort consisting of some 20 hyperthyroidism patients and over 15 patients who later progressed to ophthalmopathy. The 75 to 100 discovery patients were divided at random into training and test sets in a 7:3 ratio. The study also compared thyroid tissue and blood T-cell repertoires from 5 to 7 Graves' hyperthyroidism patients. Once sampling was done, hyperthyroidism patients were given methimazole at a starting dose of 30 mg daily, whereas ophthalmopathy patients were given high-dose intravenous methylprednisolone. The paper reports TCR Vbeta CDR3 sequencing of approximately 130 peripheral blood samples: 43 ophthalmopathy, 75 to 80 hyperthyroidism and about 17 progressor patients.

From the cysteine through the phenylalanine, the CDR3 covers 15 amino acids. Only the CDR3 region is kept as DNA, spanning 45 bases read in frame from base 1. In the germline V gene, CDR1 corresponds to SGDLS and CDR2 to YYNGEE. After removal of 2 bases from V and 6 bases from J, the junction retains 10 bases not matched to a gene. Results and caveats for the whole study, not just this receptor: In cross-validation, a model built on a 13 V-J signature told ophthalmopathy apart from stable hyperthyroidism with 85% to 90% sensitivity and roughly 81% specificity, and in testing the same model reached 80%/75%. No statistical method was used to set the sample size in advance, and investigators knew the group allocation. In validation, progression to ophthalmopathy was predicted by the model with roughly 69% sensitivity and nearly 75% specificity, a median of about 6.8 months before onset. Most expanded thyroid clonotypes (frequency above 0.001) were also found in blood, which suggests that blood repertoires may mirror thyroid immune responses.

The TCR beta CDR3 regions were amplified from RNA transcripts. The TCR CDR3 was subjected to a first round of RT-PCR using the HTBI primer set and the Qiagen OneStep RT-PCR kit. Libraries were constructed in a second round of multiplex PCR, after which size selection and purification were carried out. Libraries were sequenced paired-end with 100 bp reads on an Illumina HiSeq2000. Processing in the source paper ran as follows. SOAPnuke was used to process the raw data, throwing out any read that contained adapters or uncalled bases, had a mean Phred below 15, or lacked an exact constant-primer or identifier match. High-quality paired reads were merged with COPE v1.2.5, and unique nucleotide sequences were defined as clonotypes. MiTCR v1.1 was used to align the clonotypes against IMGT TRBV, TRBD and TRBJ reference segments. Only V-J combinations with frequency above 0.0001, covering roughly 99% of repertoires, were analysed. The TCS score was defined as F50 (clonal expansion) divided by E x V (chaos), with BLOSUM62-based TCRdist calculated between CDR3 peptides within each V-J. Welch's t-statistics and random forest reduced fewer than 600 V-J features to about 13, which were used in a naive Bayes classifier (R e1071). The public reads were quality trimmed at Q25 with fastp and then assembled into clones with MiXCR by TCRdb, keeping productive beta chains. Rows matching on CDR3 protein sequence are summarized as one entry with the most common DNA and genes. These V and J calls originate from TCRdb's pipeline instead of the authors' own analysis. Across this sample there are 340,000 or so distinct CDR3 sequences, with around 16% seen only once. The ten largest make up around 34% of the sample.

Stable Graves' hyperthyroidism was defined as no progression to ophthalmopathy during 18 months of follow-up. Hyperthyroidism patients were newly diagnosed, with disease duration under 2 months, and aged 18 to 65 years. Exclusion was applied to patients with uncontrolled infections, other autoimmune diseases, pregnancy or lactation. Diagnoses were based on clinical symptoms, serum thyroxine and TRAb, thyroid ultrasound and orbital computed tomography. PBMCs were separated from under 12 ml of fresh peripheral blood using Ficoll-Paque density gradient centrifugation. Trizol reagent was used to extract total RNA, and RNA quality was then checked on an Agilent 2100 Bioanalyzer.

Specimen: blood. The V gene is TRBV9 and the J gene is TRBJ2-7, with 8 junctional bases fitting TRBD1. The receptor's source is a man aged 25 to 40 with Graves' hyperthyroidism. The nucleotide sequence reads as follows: TGTGCCAGCAGCGTCGGGCAGGGGGCGTGGGGCGAGCAGTACTTC. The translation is CASSVGQGAWGEQYF.